This T cell receptor (beta chain) emerged from a study of beta chain features in type 1 diabetes. The study's findings and limits: Among all four CD4+ subsets, Type 1 diabetes patients had TCRB CDR3s that were moderately but significantly shorter. Researchers reported that naive, central memory and Treg TCRB repertoires appeared more similar in patients than in healthy donors.

Expressed TCRB transcripts were sequenced, since all the RNA that had been isolated was reverse transcribed. There were 3 million to 4 million reads on average in the naive, central memory and regulatory T cell samples. Measured with immunoSEQ multiplex PCR; TCRdb has only the in-frame clones, and not every one. The data hold about 210,000 clones, with about 11% observed a single time. As regards this clone: No antigen is known for it.

The CDR3 runs to 13 residues. Germline-derived CDR1 and CDR2 are SGHTA and FQGNSA. The V gene lost 4 bases and the J gene lost 5 bases, with 9 bases spanning the gap. This chain connects TRBV7-2 to TRBJ2-1; the D is unclear. The receptor's source is a man younger than 35 in good health. Sequenced sample: central memory CD4+ T cells from blood. The CDR3 sequence is CASSSSWDNEQFF. The CDR3 DNA is TGTGCCAGCAGCTCCTCCTGGGACAATGAGCAGTTCTTC.